The rows below give T cell receptor beta chains drawn from one sample of a study of control samples from healthy donors and cancer patients. Generated by immunoSEQ multiplex PCR, the TCRdb table keeps only in-frame clones and is missing some. Here the sample spans more than 25,000 clones, approximately 85% being singletons. The specimen sequenced was PBMCs. The receptors here all came from a woman between 55 and 75 years old with head and neck cancer. Each CDR3 is given with its conserved first and last residue. A D gene is named only where the DNA matches it firmly. Clone size, where shown, is once, few, many, or a class for clones that have expanded.

V	D	J	size	DNA	CDR3
TRBV13	.	TRBJ2-4	once	TGTGCCAGCAGCCCCCCCGGAGGGGTAAGAAACATTCAGTACTTC	CASSPPGGVRNIQYF
TRBV6-2/TRBV6-3	TRBD2	TRBJ2-5	.	TGTGCCAGCAGTCCCGTCGGGGGGGAGACCCAGTACTTC	CASSPVGGETQYF
TRBV3-1/TRBV3-2	.	TRBJ1-1	.	TGTGCCAGCAGCCAAGATTCTGTCGGGGGTACTGAAGCTTTCTTT	CASSQDSVGGTEAFF
TRBV4-3	.	TRBJ1-1	.	TGCGCCAGCAGCCAAGGGGCGGCCACTGAAGCTTTCTTT	CASSQGAATEAFF
TRBV18	.	TRBJ1-2	once	TGTGCCAGCTCACTATCTTCCGACAGCTATGGCTACACCTTC	CASSLSSDSYGYTF
TRBV7-9	TRBD2	TRBJ2-4	.	TGTGCCAGCAGCTCACCCGTTCGGACTAGCGGAAAAACCAAAAACATTCAGTACTTC	CASSSPVRTSGKTKNIQYF
TRBV3-1/TRBV3-2	TRBD2	TRBJ2-5	once	TGTGCCAGCAGCCAAGATCGGGGGGAGGGCCCCAGAGGAGAGACCCAGTACTTC	CASSQDRGEGPRGETQYF
TRBV2	TRBD1	TRBJ1-2	.	TGTGCCAGCAGTCCCACCGGGACAGGGAACTATGGCTACACCTTC	CASSPTGTGNYGYTF
TRBV6-5	TRBD1	TRBJ2-5	once	TGTGCCAGCAGGACAGGGGTGGCAGAGACCCAGTACTTC	CASRTGVAETQYF
TRBV9	.	TRBJ2-2	.	TGTGCCAGCAGCGTAGGTGGAGGGTCGACCGGGGAGCTGTTTTTT	CASSVGGGSTGELFF
TRBV11-2	.	TRBJ2-7	.	TGTGCCAGCAGCTTAGGGCCCGGTAACGAGCAGTACTTC	CASSLGPGNEQYF
TRBV27	.	TRBJ1-1	.	TGTGCCAGCAGTTTAAAAACCGTTCCGAACACTGAAGCTTTCTTT	CASSLKTVPNTEAFF
TRBV19	.	TRBJ1-1	.	TGTGCCAGTAGTATTTCAGGGATGGGAGAAGCTTTCTTT	CASSISGMGEAFF
TRBV20-1	.	TRBJ1-3	.	TGCAGTGCTAGTGGGGGGACTGGAAACACCATATATTTT	CSASGGTGNTIYF
TRBV4-1	TRBD1	TRBJ1-2	.	TGCGCCAGCAGCCAAGATGCGGGACAGGGGGGCTACACCTTC	CASSQDAGQGGYTF
TRBV18	.	TRBJ2-5	.	TGTGCCAGCTCACCGTTGTCGGACATGGAGACCCAGTACTTC	CASSPLSDMETQYF
TRBV7-9	.	TRBJ2-5	.	TGTGCCAGCAGCTTTCCCAATAAGGCGGAGACCCAGTACTTC	CASSFPNKAETQYF
TRBV7-9	.	TRBJ1-1	once	TGTGCCAGCAGCTTAAGTGCCAGACTGAACACTGAAGCTTTCTTT	CASSLSARLNTEAFF
TRBV18	.	TRBJ1-4	.	TGTGCCAGCTCACCAGGGGACGCTGAAAAACTGTTTTTT	CASSPGDAEKLFF
TRBV3-1/TRBV3-2	.	TRBJ2-5	once	TGTGCCAGCAGCCCCACACGAGGGGGGGAGACCCAGTACTTC	CASSPTRGGETQYF
TRBV19	TRBD1	TRBJ1-5	.	TGTGCCAGTAGTATAGGTAGACAGGGGGCTCGTCAGCCCCAGCATTTT	CASSIGRQGARQPQHF
TRBV7-3	.	TRBJ2-5	.	TGTGCCAGCAGCTTTTACGGGGGAGAGACCCAGTACTTC	CASSFYGGETQYF
TRBV12-5	.	TRBJ1-5	.	TGTGCTAGTGGTCCCGGTTTAGATCAGCCCCAGCATTTT	CASGPGLDQPQHF
TRBV5-1	.	TRBJ1-2	.	TGCGCCAGCAGCTTGGGGACCATCAGGGCTGGCTATGGCTACACCTTC	CASSLGTIRAGYGYTF
TRBV4-2	TRBD2	TRBJ2-7	.	TGTGCCAGCAGCCAAGATCTAGCGGCCTACGAGCAGTACTTC	CASSQDLAAYEQYF
TRBV19	.	TRBJ2-2	.	TGTGCCAGTAGTATTAATTGGGCCGGGGAGCTGTTTTTT	CASSINWAGELFF
TRBV12-3/TRBV12-4	.	TRBJ2-7	few	TGTGCCAGCAAAGGGAGAACCTACGAGCAGTACTTC	CASKGRTYEQYF
TRBV9	.	TRBJ2-1	.	TGTGCCAGCAGCGGGGGACCGTCCCGGGATGAGCAGTTCTTC	CASSGGPSRDEQFF
TRBV19	TRBD1	TRBJ1-6	.	TGTGCCAGTAGCACCGGGACAGGGGATTCACCCCTCCACTTT	CASSTGTGDSPLHF
TRBV30	.	TRBJ1-5	.	TGTGCCTGGAGTGTTTGGCAGGGGCAACAGCCCCAGCATTTT	CAWSVWQGQQPQHF
TRBV6-1	.	TRBJ1-3	once	TGTGCCAGCAGTGAGATTTTCCTCTCTGGAAACACCATATATTTT	CASSEIFLSGNTIYF
TRBV5-4	.	TRBJ2-5	.	TGTGCCAGCAGCCCCGAGGGTAGAGAGACCCAGTACTTC	CASSPEGRETQYF
TRBV30	TRBD2	TRBJ2-7	.	TGTGCCTGGAGTCCCCACTATCTAGCGGGAGACTACGAGCAGTACTTC	CAWSPHYLAGDYEQYF
TRBV4-3	TRBD2	TRBJ2-1	.	TGCGCCAGCAGTCCTTCTAGCGGGGGGGCCGATGAGCAGTTCTTC	CASSPSSGGADEQFF
TRBV5-6	.	TRBJ2-3	.	TGTGCCAGCACCTTGAAGGCCGGGAGTTTCGGGACAGATACGCAGTATTTT	CASTLKAGSFGTDTQYF
TRBV4-2	.	TRBJ2-1	.	TGTGCCAGCAGCCCAGCAGGGTCTAGGGGAAATGAGCAGTTCTTC	CASSPAGSRGNEQFF
TRBV5-6	TRBD1	TRBJ1-2	once	TGTGCCAGCAGCCGGGAGTGCGGGACAGGAGTTAACTATGGCTACACCTTC	CASSRECGTGVNYGYTF
TRBV11-2	.	TRBJ1-2	.	TGTGCCAGCAGCTTTGGTCCTGGTTATGGCTACACCTTC	CASSFGPGYGYTF
TRBV19	.	TRBJ2-4	.	TGTGCCAGTAGTATGGGTTTTTCCAAAAACATTCAGTACTTC	CASSMGFSKNIQYF
TRBV12-3/TRBV12-4	TRBD1	TRBJ1-6	.	TGTGCCAGCAGACAGGGGGAGAATTCACCCCTCCACTTT	CASRQGENSPLHF
TRBV6-5	.	TRBJ1-2	.	TGTGCCAGCAGTCTTTTGGACAGTCTCTATGGCTACACCTTC	CASSLLDSLYGYTF
TRBV7-7	.	TRBJ2-1	.	TGTGCTAGCAGTCGAGGGCGCGTTAGCGAGGGTGAGCAGTTCTTC	CASSRGRVSEGEQFF
TRBV6-5	TRBD2	TRBJ2-1	.	TGTGCCAGCAGTTACACTAGCGGGAGCAATGAGCAGTTCTTC	CASSYTSGSNEQFF
TRBV5-4	TRBD1	TRBJ1-2	.	TGTGCCAGCAGCTCGACAGGGAACTATGGCTACACCTTC	CASSSTGNYGYTF
TRBV5-1	.	TRBJ1-5	.	TGCGCCAGCAGAATCACGGGGGAATACAATCAGCCCCAGCATTTT	CASRITGEYNQPQHF
TRBV6-5	TRBD1	TRBJ1-2	.	TGTGCCAGCAGTTCGCCGGGGGGACAGGGGAACTATGGCTACACCTTC	CASSSPGGQGNYGYTF
TRBV5-6	TRBD2	TRBJ2-1	.	TGTGCCAGCAGCTTGGCCGCTAGCGGGTACAATGAGCAGTTCTTC	CASSLAASGYNEQFF
TRBV5-6	.	TRBJ2-5	.	TGTGCCAGCAGCCCGGGACCTCGAGGGGAAGAGACCCAGTACTTC	CASSPGPRGEETQYF
TRBV4-1	.	TRBJ1-2	once	TGCGCCAGCAGCCAAGAGGGACACTACAGGGACATCGACTATGGCTACACCTTC	CASSQEGHYRDIDYGYTF